This T cell receptor (beta chain) appears in the sequencing data of a study of blood T cell repertoires in COVID-19. Study at large: Sources were T cells, B-cell-depleted T cells, or PBMCs; the material itself was cDNA or gDNA.

This table comes from immunoSEQ multiplex PCR, and its TCRdb copy is limited to in-frame clones, with some not included. Of a few hundred thousand clones listed, less than 90% are singletons. Trimming removed 6 bases from V and 1 base from J; junction bases left unmatched: 12. The CDR3 is made up of 18 amino acids. CDR1 and CDR2 (germline): LGHNA, YNFKEQ. The chain employs TRBV4-2 and TRBJ2-1; TRBD2 agrees at 10 bases. The specimen was peripheral blood. This sequence originates from a man aged 35 to 55 with active or convalescent COVID-19. CDR3 DNA sequence: TGTGCCAGCAGTCCAAGATCTAGCGGGGGTTTGTCCTACAATGAGCAGTTCTTC. Protein sequence: CASSPRSSGGLSYNEQFF.